This T cell receptor beta chain was documented in a study of cytomegalovirus exposure and HLA in healthy donors. Study as a whole: Later analysis reported that the approximately 130 validation repertoires shared the platform of the roughly 700 first-cohort repertoires.

This table comes from immunoSEQ multiplex PCR, and its TCRdb copy is limited to in-frame clones, with some not included. The sample lists about 120,000 clones; approximately 89% were seen once. Study findings and constraints: Cytomegalovirus-associated status was assigned to some 160 TCR beta chains. TCR clusters originating in the first cohort tended to co-occur in the 110 or so validation repertoires, according to a later analysis.

Germline V CDR1 and CDR2: LNHDA, SQIVND (reference sequence). This CDR3 comprises 14 residues. V lost 7 bases and J lost 4, with 13 bases in between. Of note for this clone: Its antigen is currently unknown.

The sequence derives from a woman in her late teens or twenties in good health and CMV-seronegative. The chain has TRBV19 and TRBJ1-4; a weak D match, TRBD1 (5 bases). Sequenced sample: PBMCs. The CDR3 sequence: CASNTDSSNEKLFF. In DNA form, the CDR3 reads TGTGCCAGTAACACTGACAGTAGTAATGAAAAACTGTTTTTT.